The rows below give T cell receptor beta chains drawn from one sample of a study of OX40 agonist ivuxolimab in advanced cancers. The table came from immunoSEQ multiplex PCR; TCRdb's copy has only in-frame clones and leaves some out. Of tens of thousands of clones listed, roughly nine tenths were seen once; the top ten hold under 0.85%. The specimen comprised CD4+ or CD8+ T cells sorted from blood, sampled in a trial of the OX40 agonist ivuxolimab. These receptors all stem from an adult with an advanced solid tumor such as melanoma, head and neck, liver or kidney cancer. CDR3s leave out the opening cysteine and the closing phenylalanine or tryptophan. Fields, in order: J gene, clone size, V gene, CDR3 protein. The size field is filled for only some rows; it gives once, few, many or a size class.

>TRBJ1-5|.|TRBV19
ASSRMVQGSQPQH
>TRBJ1-1|.|TRBV25-1
ASSARTGNTEAF
>TRBJ1-3|.|TRBV9
ASSVGGTIIGNTIY
>TRBJ1-6|.|TRBV15
ATSRDRWDH
>TRBJ1-6|few|TRBV6-6
ASRTPGQGSPLH
>TRBJ1-5|.|TRBV6-5
ASSLQGAQPQH
>TRBJ1-5|.|TRBV6-1
ASGATGMDQPQH
>TRBJ2-2|.|TRBV27
ASSRLSSGANTGELF
>TRBJ1-6|.|TRBV7-2
ASSLGASWGSPLH
>TRBJ1-2|.|TRBV27
ASSLTTLGGYT
>TRBJ2-5|.|TRBV5-4
ASSLKREKETQY
>TRBJ2-3|.|TRBV4-3
ASSQDLVVSGGTDTQY
>TRBJ2-1|once|TRBV5-1
ASSLRDTYNEQF
>TRBJ1-1|.|TRBV28
ASSLSRGVNTEAF
>TRBJ1-5|.|TRBV6-6
ASSYTTGGLLQPQH
>TRBJ2-2|.|TRBV7-2
ASSTTALELF
>TRBJ2-2|.|TRBV4-3
ASSQDRGRSQVSTGELF
>TRBJ2-2|.|TRBV5-1
ASKRGQGDTGELF
>TRBJ2-2|.|TRBV5-6
ASSLDRGKTGELF
>TRBJ2-7|few|TRBV19
ASSDWGTYPRSTYEQY
>TRBJ2-2|.|TRBV19
ASSIDGGGTGELF
>TRBJ2-1|few|TRBV5-1
ASSLGLAREGGNEQF
>TRBJ2-3|.|TRBV7-9
ASSVAGADTQY
>TRBJ2-3|.|TRBV9
ASSRTSGGSSTDTQY
>TRBJ2-3|.|TRBV5-1
ASSGTGGSFSDTQY
>TRBJ2-3|.|TRBV30
AYSGKGADTQY
>TRBJ1-6|.|TRBV18
ASSNLVAGEGSPLH
>TRBJ2-5|few|TRBV7-8
ASSLSGRGTQY
>TRBJ2-7|.|TRBV7-9
ASSLGGTGMHEQY
>TRBJ2-7|.|TRBV7-8
ATRRANEQY
>TRBJ1-2|.|TRBV5-1
ASSPTGYNYGYT
>TRBJ2-5|.|TRBV5-1
ASSTGPEGTQY
>TRBJ1-2|.|TRBV21-1
ASSKTIHIYGYT
>TRBJ1-4|.|TRBV5-5
ASSLETGNPNEKLF
>TRBJ1-2|few|TRBV7-3
ASSPQRGYGYT
>.|.|TRBV9
ASSEGSQGEQY
>TRBJ1-3|.|TRBV5-5
ASSSGVYSGNTIY
>TRBJ2-1|once|TRBV11-3
ASSSRGTGGDEQF
>TRBJ1-5|few|TRBV19
ASKGIIGGNQPQH
>TRBJ2-3|few|TRBV19
ASSTRLEVDTQY
>TRBJ1-2|.|TRBV14
ASSQSPRVGYT
>TRBJ1-2|.|TRBV7-3
ASSWDSGAYGYT
>TRBJ2-3|.|TRBV19
ATRRFRTGEDTQY
>TRBJ1-2|.|TRBV30
AWSVGQPGYT
>TRBJ2-3|.|TRBV7-2
ASSFRFSADTQY
>TRBJ1-5|.|TRBV19
ASRGRTGGINQPQH
>TRBJ1-2|once|TRBV7-2
ASSPPGTATNGYT
>TRBJ2-2|few|TRBV5-1
ASSWAGGQDTGELF
>TRBJ1-5|.|TRBV6-5
ASSYRGLLQPQH
>TRBJ1-3|.|TRBV7-2
ASSLVSTRTIY